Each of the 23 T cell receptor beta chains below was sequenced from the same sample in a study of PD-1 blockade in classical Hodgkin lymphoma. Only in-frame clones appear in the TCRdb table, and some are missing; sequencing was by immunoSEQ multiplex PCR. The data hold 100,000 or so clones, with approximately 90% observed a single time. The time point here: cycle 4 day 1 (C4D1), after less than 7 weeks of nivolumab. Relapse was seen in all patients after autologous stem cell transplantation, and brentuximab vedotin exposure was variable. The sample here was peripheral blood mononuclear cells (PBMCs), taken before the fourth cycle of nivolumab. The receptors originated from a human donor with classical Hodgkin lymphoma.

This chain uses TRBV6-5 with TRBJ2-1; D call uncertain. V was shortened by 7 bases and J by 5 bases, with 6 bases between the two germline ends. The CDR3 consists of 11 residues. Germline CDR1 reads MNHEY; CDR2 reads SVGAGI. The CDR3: CASTLNNEQFF. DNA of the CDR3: TGTGCCAGCACCCTAAACAATGAGCAGTTCTTC.

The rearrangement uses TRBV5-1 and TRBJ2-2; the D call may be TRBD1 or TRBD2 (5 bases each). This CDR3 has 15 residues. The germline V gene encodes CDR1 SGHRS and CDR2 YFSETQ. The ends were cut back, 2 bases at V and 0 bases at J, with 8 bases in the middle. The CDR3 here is CASSLRGANTGELFF. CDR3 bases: TGCGCCAGCAGCTTAAGGGGAGCGAACACCGGGGAGCTGTTTTTT.

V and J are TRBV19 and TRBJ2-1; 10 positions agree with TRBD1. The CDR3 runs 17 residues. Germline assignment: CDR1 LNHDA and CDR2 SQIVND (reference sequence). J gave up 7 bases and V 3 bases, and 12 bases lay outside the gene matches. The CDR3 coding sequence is TGTGCCAGTAGTATCACGGGGACAGGGGCCCGGCAAAATGAGCAGTTCTTC. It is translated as CASSITGTGARQNEQFF.

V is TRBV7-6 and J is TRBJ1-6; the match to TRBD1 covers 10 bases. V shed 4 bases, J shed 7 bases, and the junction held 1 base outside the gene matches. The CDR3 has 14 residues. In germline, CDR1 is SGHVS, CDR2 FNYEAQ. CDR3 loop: CASSSGQGNSPLHF. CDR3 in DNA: TGTGCCAGCAGCTCGGGACAGGGGAATTCACCCCTCCACTTT. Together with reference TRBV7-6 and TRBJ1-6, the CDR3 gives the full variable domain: GAGVSQSPRYKVTKRGQDVALRCDPISGHVSLYWYRQALGQGPEFLTYFNYEAQQDKSGLPNDRFSAERPEGSISTLTIQRTEQRDSAMYRCASSSGQGNSPLHFGNGTRLTVT.

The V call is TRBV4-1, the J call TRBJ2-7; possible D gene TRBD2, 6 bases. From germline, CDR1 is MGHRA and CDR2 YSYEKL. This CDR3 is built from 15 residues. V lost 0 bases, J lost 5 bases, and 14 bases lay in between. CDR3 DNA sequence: TGCGCCAGCAGCCAAGATCGCGGGGAGTCTGACGAGCAGTACTTC. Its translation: CASSQDRGESDEQYF.

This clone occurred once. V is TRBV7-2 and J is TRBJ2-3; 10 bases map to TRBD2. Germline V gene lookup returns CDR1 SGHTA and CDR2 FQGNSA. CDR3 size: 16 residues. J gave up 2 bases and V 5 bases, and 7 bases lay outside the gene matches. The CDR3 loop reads CASSPLAGAPTDTQYF. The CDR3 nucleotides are TGTGCCAGCAGCCCGCTAGCGGGGGCTCCCACAGATACGCAGTATTTT.

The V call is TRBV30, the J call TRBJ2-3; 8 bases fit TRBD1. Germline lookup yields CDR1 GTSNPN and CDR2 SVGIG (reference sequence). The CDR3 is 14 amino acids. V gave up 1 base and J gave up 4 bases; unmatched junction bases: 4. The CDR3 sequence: CAWSADRGADTQYF. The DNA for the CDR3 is TGTGCCTGGAGTGCCGACAGGGGTGCAGATACGCAGTATTTT. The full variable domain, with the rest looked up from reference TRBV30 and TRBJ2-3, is SQTIHQWPATLVQPVGSPLSLECTVEGTSNPNLYWYRQAAGRGLQLLFYSVGIGQISSEVPQNLSASRPQDRQFILSSKKLLLSDSGFYLCAWSADRGADTQYFGPGTRLTVL.

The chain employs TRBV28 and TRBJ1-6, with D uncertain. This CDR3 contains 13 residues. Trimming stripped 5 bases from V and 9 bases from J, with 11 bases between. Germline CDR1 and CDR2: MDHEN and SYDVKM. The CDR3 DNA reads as TGTGCCAGCAGTCCGACTAGGAGTTCACCCCTCCACTTT. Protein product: CASSPTRSSPLHF.

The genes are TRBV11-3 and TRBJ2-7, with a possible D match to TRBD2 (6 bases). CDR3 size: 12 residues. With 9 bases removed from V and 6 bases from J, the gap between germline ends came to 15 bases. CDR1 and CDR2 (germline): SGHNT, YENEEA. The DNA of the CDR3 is TGTGCCAGTAGTAATTTGGAGGGCGAGCAGTACTTC. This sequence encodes CASSNLEGEQYF. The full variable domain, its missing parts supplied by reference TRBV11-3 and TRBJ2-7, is EAGVVQSPRYKIIEKKQPVAFWCNPISGHNTLYWYLQNLGQGPELLIRYENEEAVDDSQLPKDRFSAERLKGVDSTLKIQPAELGDSAVYLCASSNLEGEQYFGPGTRLTVT.

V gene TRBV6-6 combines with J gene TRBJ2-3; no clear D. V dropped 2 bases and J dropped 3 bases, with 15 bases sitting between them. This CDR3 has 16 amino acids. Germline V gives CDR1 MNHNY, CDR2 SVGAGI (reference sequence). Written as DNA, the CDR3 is TGTGCCAGCAGTTACGGGTGGCTAGTGGGGACAGATACGCAGTATTTT. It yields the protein CASSYGWLVGTDTQYF.

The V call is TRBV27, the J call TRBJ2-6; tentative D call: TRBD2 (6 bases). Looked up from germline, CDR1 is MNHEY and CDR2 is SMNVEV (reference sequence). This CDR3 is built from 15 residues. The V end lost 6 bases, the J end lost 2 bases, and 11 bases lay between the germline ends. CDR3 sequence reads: CASSPWGAGANVLTF. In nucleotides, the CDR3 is TGTGCCAGCAGCCCCTGGGGGGCTGGGGCCAACGTCCTGACTTTC.

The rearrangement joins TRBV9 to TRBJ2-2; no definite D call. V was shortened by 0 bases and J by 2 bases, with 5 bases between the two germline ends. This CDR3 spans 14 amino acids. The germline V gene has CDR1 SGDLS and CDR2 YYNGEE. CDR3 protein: CASSVGGNTGELFF. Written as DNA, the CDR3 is TGTGCCAGCAGCGTAGGAGGAAACACCGGGGAGCTGTTTTTT.

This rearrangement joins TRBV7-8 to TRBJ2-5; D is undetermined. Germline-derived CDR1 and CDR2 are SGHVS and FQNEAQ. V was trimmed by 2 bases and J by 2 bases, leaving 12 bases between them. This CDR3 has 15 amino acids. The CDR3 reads CASSLRRAIQETQYF. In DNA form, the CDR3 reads TGTGCCAGCAGCTTACGGCGCGCTATACAAGAGACCCAGTACTTC.

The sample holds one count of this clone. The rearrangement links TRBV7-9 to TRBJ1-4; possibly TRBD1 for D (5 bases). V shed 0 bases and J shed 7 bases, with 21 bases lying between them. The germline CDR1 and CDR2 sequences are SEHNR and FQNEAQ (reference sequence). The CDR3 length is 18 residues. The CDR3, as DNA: TGTGCCAGCAGCTTAGCAGGGCTCTCGGGGGGATCGCGTGAAAAACTGTTTTTT. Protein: CASSLAGLSGGSREKLFF.

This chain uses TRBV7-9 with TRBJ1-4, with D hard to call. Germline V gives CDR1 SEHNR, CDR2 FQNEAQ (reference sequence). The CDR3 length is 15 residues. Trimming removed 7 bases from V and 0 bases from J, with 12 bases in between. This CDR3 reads CASNPPEATNEKLFF. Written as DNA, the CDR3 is TGTGCCAGCAACCCACCGGAAGCAACTAATGAAAAACTGTTTTTT.

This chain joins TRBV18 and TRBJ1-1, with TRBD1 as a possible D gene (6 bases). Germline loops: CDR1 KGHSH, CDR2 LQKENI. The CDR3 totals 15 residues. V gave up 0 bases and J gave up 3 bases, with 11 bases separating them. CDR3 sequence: CASSPPNRADTEAFF. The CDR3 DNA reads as TGTGCCAGCTCACCACCGAACAGGGCGGACACTGAAGCTTTCTTT. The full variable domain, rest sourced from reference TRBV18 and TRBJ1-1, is NAGVMQNPRHLVRRRGQEARLRCSPMKGHSHVYWYRQLPEEGLKFMVYLQKENIIDESGMPKERFSAEFPKEGPSILRIQQVVRGDSAAYFCASSPPNRADTEAFFGQGTRLTVV.

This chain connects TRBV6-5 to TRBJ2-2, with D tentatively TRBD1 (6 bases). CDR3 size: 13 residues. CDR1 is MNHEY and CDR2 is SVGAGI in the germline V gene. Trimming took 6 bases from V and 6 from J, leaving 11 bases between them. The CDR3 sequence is CASSRTGSGELFF. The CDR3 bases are TGTGCCAGCAGCCGTACAGGGTCCGGGGAGCTGTTTTTT.

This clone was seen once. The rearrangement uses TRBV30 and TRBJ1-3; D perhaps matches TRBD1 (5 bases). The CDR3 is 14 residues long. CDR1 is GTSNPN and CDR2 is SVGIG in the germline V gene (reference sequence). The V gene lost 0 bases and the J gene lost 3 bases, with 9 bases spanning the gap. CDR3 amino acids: CAWSVQGGGNTIYF. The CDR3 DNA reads TGTGCCTGGAGTGTTCAGGGCGGTGGAAACACCATATATTTT.

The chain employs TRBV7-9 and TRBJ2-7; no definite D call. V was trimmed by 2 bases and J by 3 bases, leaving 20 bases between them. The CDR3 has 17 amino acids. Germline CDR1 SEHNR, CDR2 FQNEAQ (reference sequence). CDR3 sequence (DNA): TGTGCCAGCAGCTTAATTAGTGGTATCGGGTTCGGCTACGAGCAGTACTTC. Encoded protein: CASSLISGIGFGYEQYF.

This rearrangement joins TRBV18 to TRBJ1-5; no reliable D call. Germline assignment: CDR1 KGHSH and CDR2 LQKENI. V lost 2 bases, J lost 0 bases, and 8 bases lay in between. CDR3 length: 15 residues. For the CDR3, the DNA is TGTGCCAGCTCACCAGCGGTCTATAGCAATCAGCCCCAGCATTTT. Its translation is CASSPAVYSNQPQHF.

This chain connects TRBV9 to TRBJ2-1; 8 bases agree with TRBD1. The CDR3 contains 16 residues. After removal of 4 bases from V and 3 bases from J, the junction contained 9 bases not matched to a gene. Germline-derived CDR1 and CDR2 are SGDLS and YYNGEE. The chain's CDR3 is CASSPRRGQVYNEQFF. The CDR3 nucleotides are TGTGCCAGCAGCCCCCGTAGGGGACAGGTCTACAATGAGCAGTTCTTC.

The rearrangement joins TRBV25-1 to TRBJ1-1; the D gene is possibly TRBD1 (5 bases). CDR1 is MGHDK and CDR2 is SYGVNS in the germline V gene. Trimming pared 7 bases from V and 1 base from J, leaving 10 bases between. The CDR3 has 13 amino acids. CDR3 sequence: CASTKRGNTEAFF. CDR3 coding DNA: TGTGCCAGCACGAAAAGGGGGAACACTGAAGCTTTCTTT.

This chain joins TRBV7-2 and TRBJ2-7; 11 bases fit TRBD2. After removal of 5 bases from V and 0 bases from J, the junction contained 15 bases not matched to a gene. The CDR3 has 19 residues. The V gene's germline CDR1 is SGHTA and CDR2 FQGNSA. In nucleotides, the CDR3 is TGTGCCAGCAGCCGCCCCTCCGGGACTAGCGGACCATTCTCCTACGAGCAGTACTTC. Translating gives CASSRPSGTSGPFSYEQYF. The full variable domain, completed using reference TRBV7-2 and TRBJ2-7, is GAGVSQSPSNKVTEKGKDVELRCDPISGHTALYWYRQSLGQGLEFLIYFQGNSAPDKSGLPSDRFSAERTGGSVSTLTIQRTQQEDSAVYLCASSRPSGTSGPFSYEQYFGPGTRLTVT.